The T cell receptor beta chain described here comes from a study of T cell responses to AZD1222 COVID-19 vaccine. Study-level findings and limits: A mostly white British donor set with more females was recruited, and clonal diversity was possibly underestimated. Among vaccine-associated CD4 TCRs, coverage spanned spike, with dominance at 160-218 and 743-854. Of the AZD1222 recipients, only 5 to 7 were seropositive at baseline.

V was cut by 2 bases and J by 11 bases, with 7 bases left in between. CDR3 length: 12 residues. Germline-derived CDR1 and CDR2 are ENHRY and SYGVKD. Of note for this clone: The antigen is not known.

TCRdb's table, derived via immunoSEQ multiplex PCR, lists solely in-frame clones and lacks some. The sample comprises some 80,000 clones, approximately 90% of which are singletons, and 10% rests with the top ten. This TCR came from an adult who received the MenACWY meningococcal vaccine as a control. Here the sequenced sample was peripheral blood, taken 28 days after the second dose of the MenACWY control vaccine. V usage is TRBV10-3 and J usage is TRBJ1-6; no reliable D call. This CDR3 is CAISEDGTPLHF. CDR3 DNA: TGTGCCATCAGTGAGGACGGGACACCCCTCCACTTT.